This record concerns one T cell receptor beta chain sequence. Its matching antigen is unknown. Deletions cut 4 bases from V and 6 bases from J, with 16 bases between. In germline, CDR1 is MGHRA, CDR2 YSYEKL. The CDR3 length is 14 residues. Production of TCR beta cDNA used 500 ng total RNA together with a constant-region primer. The TCR beta library was amplified through three nested multiplex PCR rounds in a modified ARM-PCR procedure. PCR rounds one and two used TRBV1-TRBV30 forward primers with a C-beta reverse primer for 10 cycles each. TCRdb re-analysed the multiplex PCR reads in MiXCR, keeping a single row per CDR3 protein. The table has roughly 180,000 distinct CDR3 sequences, over 50% seen once; the top ten hold approximately 68%. These data come from a study of tumor-infiltrating lymphocytes in primary liver carcinoma. Overall study context: Surgeons treated the primary liver carcinoma of the patients by surgical resection.

They got blood RNA out of unsorted whole blood and also pulled out germline DNA. They drew about 4.4 milliliters of peripheral blood before surgery. Findings of the study overall: Pairs comparing tumor with adjacent tissue or blood overlapped less than pairs drawn from tumor regions. With p = 0.039, the top-250-clone fraction in tumors significantly exceeded that in blood.

The chain employs TRBV4-1 and TRBJ2-7; D is possibly TRBD1 (7 bases). The sequence was obtained from a man between 40 and 49 years old with primary liver carcinoma and hepatitis B virus infection. The sequencing sample was made of peripheral blood. The CDR3 reads CASSPGGQAGEQYF. DNA for the CDR3: TGCGCCAGCAGCCCAGGGGGGCAAGCGGGCGAGCAGTACTTC.